This T cell receptor beta chain came from a study of Graves' ophthalmopathy and Graves' hyperthyroidism. Hyperthyroidism was new, under 2 months, in patients aged 18 to 65. RNA transcripts yielded amplified TCR beta CDR3 regions. HTBI primers were used in a first-round RT-PCR, which preceded a second-round multiplex PCR. Via MiXCR, TCRdb re-called the multiplex PCR reads, giving one row per CDR3 protein. The top ten clones hold around 10% of a sample with more than 1,000,000 distinct CDR3 sequences, roughly 35% of them seen once. V lost 6 bases and J 4 bases, leaving 12 bases between the germline ends. The CDR3 length is 13 residues. This clonotype has ten or more counts.

The V call is TRBV12-3 or TRBV12-4, the J call TRBJ1-1; tentative D call: TRBD1 (5 bases). The clonotype originates from an adult man with Graves' hyperthyroidism. The sample comprised peripheral blood or thyroid tissue (not recorded which). DNA of the CDR3: TGTGCCAGCAGACCGACAGAAGCCACTGAAGCTTTCTTT. Translated, it gives CASRPTEATEAFF.